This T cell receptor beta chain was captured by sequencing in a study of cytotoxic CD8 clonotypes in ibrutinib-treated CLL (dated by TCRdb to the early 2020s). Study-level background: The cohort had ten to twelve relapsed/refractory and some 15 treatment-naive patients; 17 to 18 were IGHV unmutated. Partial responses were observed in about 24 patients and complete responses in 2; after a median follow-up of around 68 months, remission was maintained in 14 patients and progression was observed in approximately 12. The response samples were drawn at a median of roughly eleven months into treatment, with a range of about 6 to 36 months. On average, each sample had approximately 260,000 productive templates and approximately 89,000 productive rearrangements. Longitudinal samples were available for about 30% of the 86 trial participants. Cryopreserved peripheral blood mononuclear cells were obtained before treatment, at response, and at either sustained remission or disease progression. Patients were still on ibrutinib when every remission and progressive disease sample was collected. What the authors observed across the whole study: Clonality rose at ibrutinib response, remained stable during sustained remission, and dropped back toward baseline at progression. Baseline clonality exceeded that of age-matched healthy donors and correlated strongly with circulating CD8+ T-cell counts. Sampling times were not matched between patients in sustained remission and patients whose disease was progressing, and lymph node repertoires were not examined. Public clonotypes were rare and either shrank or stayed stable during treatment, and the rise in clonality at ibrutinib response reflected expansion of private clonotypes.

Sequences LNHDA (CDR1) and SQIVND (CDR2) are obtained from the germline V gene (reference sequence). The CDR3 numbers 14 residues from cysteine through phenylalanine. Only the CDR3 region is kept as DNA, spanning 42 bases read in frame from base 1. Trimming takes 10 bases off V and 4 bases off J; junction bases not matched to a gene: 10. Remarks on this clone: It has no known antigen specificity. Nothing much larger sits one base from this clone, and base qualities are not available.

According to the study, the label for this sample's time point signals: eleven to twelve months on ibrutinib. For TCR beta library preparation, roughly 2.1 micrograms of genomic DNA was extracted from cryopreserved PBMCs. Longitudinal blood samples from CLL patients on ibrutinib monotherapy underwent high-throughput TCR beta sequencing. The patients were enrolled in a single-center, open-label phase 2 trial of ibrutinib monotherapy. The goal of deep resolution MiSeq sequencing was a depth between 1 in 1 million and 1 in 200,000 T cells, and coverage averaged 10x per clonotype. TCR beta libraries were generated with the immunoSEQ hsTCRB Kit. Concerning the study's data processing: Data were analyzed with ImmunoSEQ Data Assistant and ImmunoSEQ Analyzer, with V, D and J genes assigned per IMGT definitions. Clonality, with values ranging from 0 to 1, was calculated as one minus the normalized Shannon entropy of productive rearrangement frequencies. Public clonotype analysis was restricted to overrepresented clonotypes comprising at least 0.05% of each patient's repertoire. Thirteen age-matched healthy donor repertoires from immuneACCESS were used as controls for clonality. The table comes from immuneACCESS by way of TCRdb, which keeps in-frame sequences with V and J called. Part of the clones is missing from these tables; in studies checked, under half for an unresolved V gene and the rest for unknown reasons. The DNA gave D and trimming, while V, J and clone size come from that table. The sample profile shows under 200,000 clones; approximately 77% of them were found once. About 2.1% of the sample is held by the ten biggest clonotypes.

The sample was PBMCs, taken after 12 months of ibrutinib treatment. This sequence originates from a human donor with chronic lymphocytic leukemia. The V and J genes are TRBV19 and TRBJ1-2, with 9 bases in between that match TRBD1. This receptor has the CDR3 CATSDGQGIYGYTF. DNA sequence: TGTGCCACCAGCGACGGACAGGGGATCTATGGCTACACCTTC. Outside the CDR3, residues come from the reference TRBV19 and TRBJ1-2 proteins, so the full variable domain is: DGGITQSPKYLFRKEGQNVTLSCEQNLNHDAMYWYRQDPGQGLRLIYYSQIVNDFQKGDIAEGYSVSREKKESFPLTVTSAQKNPTAFYLCATSDGQGIYGYTFGSGTRLTVV.